The 11 T cell receptor beta chains below come from one sample, sequenced in a study of T cell clonality in common variable immunodeficiency. Assay used: immunoSEQ multiplex PCR; TCRdb lists only in-frame clones, some missing. The sample shows tens of thousands of clones, none of them appearing just once. These TCRs' antigens remain unknown. Whole-study findings and limits: Reportedly, TCR beta sequences from common variable immunodeficiency showed fewer deletions and N-nucleotide insertions.

The material sequenced was peripheral blood mononuclear cells. The receptors were sampled from a human donor with common variable immunodeficiency.

This clone has at least ten counts. With the read ending 3 residues before the CDR3 end, the germline J gene is used to fill in that end. The rearrangement uses TRBV30 and TRBJ2-2, with 9 bases fitting TRBD2. The CDR3 is 18 amino acids. Germline V gene sequence: CDR1 GTSNPN, CDR2 SVGIG (reference sequence). Losses at the gene ends were 0 bases for V and 4 bases for J; bases not matched to a gene: 12. CDR3 bases read: TGTGCCTGGAGTGTACGGGGTAGCGGGGGAGGAGGCACCGGGGAG. Translation: CAWSVRGSGGGGTGE. The CDR3 reads in full as CAWSVRGSGGGGTGELFF.

About this clone itself: The read ends 3 residues early relative to the CDR3; the germline J gene fills the gap. The chain combines TRBV2 with TRBJ1-5; TRBD1 matches 8 bases. Germline trimming cut 7 bases from V and 6 bases from J; bases unmatched to any gene: 14. This CDR3 region has 16 residues. Germline CDR1 and CDR2: SNHLY and FYNNEI. CDR3 DNA, as far as it was read: TGTGCCAGCACCCACAGACTGGACAGGGCGGGTCAGCCC. It yields the protein CASTHRLDRAGQP. The CDR3 reads in full as CASTHRLDRAGQPQHF.

This clone was seen a few times. With the read ending 3 residues before the CDR3 end, the germline J gene is used to fill in that end. Distinct nucleotide sequences in the sample also encode this CDR3. The chain employs TRBV2 and TRBJ1-1; tentatively, D is TRBD1 (6 bases). This CDR3 contains 16 residues. V was clipped by 0 bases and J by 5 bases, with 16 bases between them. Germline V gene data show CDR1 as SNHLY and CDR2 as FYNNEI. The covered CDR3 bases are TGTGCCAGCAGTGAAGCTGGAGGGGGGGCGGGGACTGAA. Its translation is CASSEAGGGAGTE. The entire CDR3 protein is CASSEAGGGAGTEAFF.

This clone was counted a few times. The DNA ends 3 residues before the CDR3 does, and the rest of the CDR3 is filled in from the germline J gene. This sequence joins TRBV20-1 and TRBJ1-2, with D possibly matching TRBD1 (6 bases). Germline V gives CDR1 DFQATT, CDR2 SNEGSKA (reference sequence). With 1 base removed from V and 0 bases from J, the gap between germline ends came to 15 bases. The CDR3 has 16 amino acids. The CDR3 is CSARGSLGGTNYGYTF. CDR3 bases read: TGCAGTGCTAGAGGTTCGTTAGGGGGAACTAACTATGGC.

Notes on this clone: From the germline J gene comes the end of the CDR3, since the read stops 3 residues before it. The chain joins TRBV6-2 or TRBV6-3 to TRBJ1-5, with TRBD1 matching over 8 bases. This CDR3 region has 14 residues. V lost 4 bases and J lost 4; bases outside the gene matches: 3. Germline CDR1 MNHEY, CDR2 SVGEGT. Here the CDR3 reads CASSLTGVNQPQHF. Partial CDR3 DNA: TGTGCCAGCAGTTTGACAGGGGTAAATCAGCCC.

In its sample, this clone was seen many times. The read is 3 residues too short to cover the CDR3 end, so that end is filled in from the germline J gene. The V call is TRBV9, the J call TRBJ1-5; D is unclear. The V end lost 0 bases, the J end lost 9 bases, and 13 bases lay between the germline ends. The CDR3 has 14 residues. CDR1 is SGDLS, CDR2 YYNGEE, per germline. The DNA read from the CDR3 is TGTGCCAGCAGCGTAGGTATAGGGCCAGGGCCC. The encoded protein is CASSVGIGPGP. The CDR3 in full is CASSVGIGPGPQHF.

This clone appeared a few times. The read ends 3 residues early relative to the CDR3; the germline J gene fills the gap. The rearrangement joins TRBV7-9 to TRBJ1-6; the D gene is possibly TRBD1 (5 bases). Looked up from germline, CDR1 is SEHNR and CDR2 is FQNEAQ (reference sequence). V shed 2 bases and J shed 11 bases, with 16 bases lying between them. The CDR3 consists of 15 residues. This chain's CDR3 is CASSLSSGHLTPLHF. CDR3 DNA, as far as it was read: TGTGCCAGCAGCTTAAGCTCCGGACACCTCACACCC.

This clone was seen more than once but under ten times. The read ends 3 residues shy of where the CDR3 ends; the end is completed using the germline J gene. The chain employs TRBV11-3 and TRBJ2-5, with TRBD1 matching over 10 bases. Germline trimming cut 3 bases from V and 5 bases from J; bases unmatched to any gene: 6. From germline, CDR1 is SGHNT and CDR2 YENEEA. The CDR3 sequence is 15 residues long. CDR3 protein: CASSFQGQGTETQYF. The part of the CDR3 DNA that was read is TGTGCCAGCAGCTTCCAGGGACAGGGGACCGAGACC.

This clone was recorded a few times. CDR3 DNA, as far as it was read: TGTGCCTGGAGTGTACTGGGGGGGCCTGGAAACACC. Its protein is CAWSVLGGPGNT. The whole CDR3 sequence is CAWSVLGGPGNTIYF. The V gene is TRBV30, the J gene TRBJ1-3; a weak D match, TRBD1 (6 bases). The read terminates 3 residues before the CDR3 end, so the remaining end is supplied by the germline J gene. Germline V gene sequence: CDR1 GTSNPN, CDR2 SVGIG (reference sequence). The CDR3 length is 15 residues. Trimming removed 0 bases from V and 2 bases from J, with 11 bases in between.

In its sample, this clone was seen a few times. The read stops 3 residues short of the end of the CDR3; the missing end is completed from the germline J gene. The chain recombines TRBV30 with TRBJ1-4; unclear D gene. Trimming left V 4 bases short and J 2 bases short, with 11 bases between. Germline CDR1 reads GTSNPN; CDR2 reads SVGIG (reference sequence). The CDR3 is made up of 14 amino acids. CDR3 sequence reads: CAWTSVRTNEKLFF. CDR3 DNA (partial): TGTGCCTGGACCTCGGTTCGGACTAATGAAAAA.

For this clone: The missing CDR3 end, 3 residues past where the read stops, is filled in from the germline J gene. This CDR3 is also generated by other DNA sequences in the sample. The rearrangement joins TRBV7-3 to TRBJ2-1; the match to TRBD1 covers 7 bases. The CDR3 covers 17 residues. V shed 0 bases and J 7 bases; nucleotides not matched to a gene: 12. Germline CDR1 and CDR2: SGHTA and FQGTGA. The CDR3 sequence: CASSLTPLLQGKNEQFF. Incomplete CDR3 DNA: TGTGCCAGCAGCTTAACGCCGCTTCTACAGGGGAAGAATGAG.